Each of the 21 T cell receptor beta chains below was sequenced from the same sample in a study of neurological immune-mediated disorders. TCRdb re-derived calls from the 5' RACE reads in MiXCR, one entry per CDR3 protein. The data hold approximately 30,000 distinct CDR3 sequences, with about 15% observed a single time. The sequenced material came from PBMCs. Receptors originate from a man aged 65 to 79 in good health.

This clonotype was found many times. The V and J genes are TRBV20-1 and TRBJ2-3, with D tentatively TRBD1 or TRBD2 (8 bases each). This CDR3 comprises 17 residues. V shed 0 bases and J shed 5 bases, with 21 bases lying between them. Germline loops: CDR1 DFQATT, CDR2 SNEGSKA (reference sequence). The CDR3 region has the DNA TGCAGTGCTAGAGAGACGTCCCAGGGGGCGGGAGGAGATACGCAGTATTTT. It encodes CSARETSQGAGGDTQYF.

Worth noting for this clonotype: The junction and the germline gene differ at one end; a read error may be behind it. The rearrangement links TRBV15 to TRBJ2-1, with 9 positions matching TRBD2. The CDR3 extends over 18 amino acids. CDR1 is LNHNV, CDR2 YYDKDF, per germline (reference sequence). CDR3 protein: CVTSRDLASGVSYNEQFF. CDR3 nucleotide sequence: TGTGTCACCAGCAGAGATCTGGCTAGCGGGGTCTCCTACAATGAGCAGTTCTTC.

This clonotype was recorded many times. The CDR3 DNA sequence: TGTGCCAGCAGTTACTCGATCGGCTCCTACGAGCAGTACTTC. The encoded protein is CASSYSIGSYEQYF. The chain joins TRBV6-5 to TRBJ2-7; D unclear. Germline CDR1 MNHEY, CDR2 SVGAGI. This CDR3 region has 14 residues. Trimming shortened V by 0 bases and J by 0 bases, and 6 bases separated the two germline ends.

There are many counts of this clonotype. The J gene is TRBJ2-7, the V gene TRBV5-1, with a possible D match to TRBD1 (6 bases). The ends were cut back, 4 bases at V and 4 bases at J, with 12 bases in the middle. Germline-derived CDR1 and CDR2 are SGHRS and YFSETQ. This CDR3 has 13 amino acids. In DNA, the CDR3 is TGCGCCAGCAGCCTGGACAGCCGGTACGAGCAGTACTTC. This translates into CASSLDSRYEQYF.

Worth noting for this clonotype: This may be a read error, as it is one base from a much larger clone. This chain uses TRBV2 with TRBJ2-7; either TRBD1 or TRBD2 may fit D (6 bases each). Looked up from germline, CDR1 is SNHLY and CDR2 is FYNNEI. The CDR3 loop spans 15 amino acids. The V and J ends lost 1 base and 5 bases respectively, with 15 bases between them. The CDR3 region has the DNA TGTGCCAGCAGTGAAGGGGGGGCAGCCCACCACGAGCAGTACTTC. Its translation is CASSEGGAAHHEQYF.

In this sample, this clonotype turned up many times. The CDR3 nucleotides read TGTGCCAGCAGACCTGGGGCTACTCTAGCGGGGCAGGGGTTCTTC. It encodes CASRPGATLAGQGFF. J is TRBJ2-1 and V is TRBV28, with 9 nucleotides matching TRBD2. The CDR3 spans 15 residues. CDR1 is MDHEN and CDR2 is SYDVKM in the germline V gene. V lost 6 bases and J lost 15; bases outside the gene matches: 18. Combining the CDR3 with reference TRBV28 and TRBJ2-1 gives the whole variable domain DVKVTQSSRYLVKRTGEKVFLECVQDMDHENMFWYRQDPGLGLRLIYFSYDVKMKEKGDIPEGYSVSREKKERFSLILESASTNQTSMYLCASRPGATLAGQGFFGPGTRLTVL.

About this clonotype: This could be a read error, since a much larger clone is one nucleotide away. For the CDR3, the DNA is TGCAGTGCTAGAACACTAGGGTCAACATATACGCAGTATTTT. Its translation is CSARTLGSTYTQYF. The rearrangement uses TRBV20-1 and TRBJ2-3, with D tentatively TRBD2 (5 bases). The CDR3 consists of 14 residues. V lost 2 bases and J lost 7, with 16 bases in between. CDR1 and CDR2 (germline): DFQATT, SNEGSKA (reference sequence).

This clonotype was observed at least ten times. The rearrangement joins TRBV20-1 to TRBJ2-1; 14 bases line up with TRBD2. Per germline, CDR1 DFQATT and CDR2 SNEGSKA (reference sequence). CDR3 size: 17 residues. V was pared by 8 bases and J by 4 bases, with 13 bases of the junction left unmatched. The CDR3 DNA is TGCAGTCCTCGGAGACTAGCGGGGGGGCCGGGGTACAATGAGCAGTTCTTC. Translation gives CSPRRLAGGPGYNEQFF.

This clonotype was detected many times. The chain carries TRBV5-1 and TRBJ1-3; D unresolved. The CDR3 length is 14 residues. From germline, CDR1 is SGHRS and CDR2 YFSETQ. V lost 4 bases, J lost 4 bases, and 12 bases lay in between. CDR3 coding DNA: TGCGCCAGCAGCGGACTTGGCGGCGGAAACACCATATATTTT. It encodes CASSGLGGGNTIYF.

This clonotype was counted at least ten times. The chain couples TRBV7-8 to TRBJ2-1, with 9 bases fitting TRBD2. Germline V lookup: CDR1 SGHVS, CDR2 FQNEAQ. The J segment lost 3 bases and the V segment lost 2 bases, leaving 8 bases of the junction unmatched. This CDR3 spans 17 amino acids. The CDR3 region is CASSLIGSGGLYNEQFF. DNA of the CDR3: TGTGCCAGCAGCTTAATTGGTAGCGGGGGCCTCTACAATGAGCAGTTCTTC.

This clonotype was recorded many times. The chain carries TRBV12-3 or TRBV12-4 and TRBJ2-2; D is perhaps TRBD1 or TRBD2 (5 bases each). Trimming removed 1 base at V and 3 bases at J, with 6 bases between. CDR3 length: 14 amino acids. As DNA, the CDR3 is TGTGCCAGCAGTTTAGGAGGGGACACCGGGGAGCTGTTTTTT. It is translated as CASSLGGDTGELFF.

The chain carries TRBV20-1 and TRBJ2-2, with 12 positions matching TRBD2. Germline loops: CDR1 DFQATT, CDR2 SNEGSKA (reference sequence). The CDR3 consists of 17 residues. Trimming at V came to 5 bases and at J to 2 bases, leaving 9 bases not matched to a gene. In DNA, the CDR3 is TGCAGTGCTCAGGGGCTAGCGGGAGGGGAAAACACCGGGGAGCTGTTTTTT. Encoded protein: CSAQGLAGGENTGELFF.

At least ten counts were recorded for this clonotype. The rearrangement uses TRBV25-1 and TRBJ1-6, with D hard to call. Germline V gene data show CDR1 as MGHDK and CDR2 as SYGVNS. V was shortened by 5 bases and J by 14 bases, with 13 bases between the two germline ends. The CDR3 has 12 amino acids. CDR3 sequence (DNA): TGTGCCAGCAGTCCCCGGGAACCAACCCTCCACTTT. Translation gives CASSPREPTLHF.

This clonotype came up many times. The V and J genes are TRBV20-1 and TRBJ2-7; 9 bases map to TRBD1. V dropped 4 bases and J dropped 3; count of bases not matched to a gene: 4. The CDR3 runs 13 residues. CDR1 and CDR2 from the germline V gene are DFQATT and SNEGSKA (reference sequence). The CDR3 region is CSAKGTGHYEQYF. CDR3 sequence (DNA): TGCAGTGCTAAAGGGACAGGGCACTACGAGCAGTACTTC.

With regard to this clonotype: This sequence may be a read error, since a much larger clone differs from it by one base. V gene TRBV20-1 combines with J gene TRBJ1-3; D uncertain. V dropped 2 bases and J dropped 7 bases, with 12 bases sitting between them. Germline CDR1 reads DFQATT; CDR2 reads SNEGSKA (reference sequence). This CDR3 has 13 amino acids. The DNA for the CDR3 is TGCAGTGCTAGAAAGGACCGTGTGAACACCATATATTTT. This sequence encodes CSARKDRVNTIYF.

This clonotype showed up many times. This chain joins TRBV7-2 and TRBJ1-5, with 12 bases that match TRBD1. The CDR3 has 15 residues. V gave up 6 bases and J gave up 6 bases; unmatched junction bases: 6. Germline CDR1 reads SGHTA; CDR2 reads FQGNSA. CDR3 nucleotides: TGTGCCAGCAGGGCCGGGACAGGGGGCTTTCAGCCCCAGCATTTT. It translates to CASRAGTGGFQPQHF.

This clonotype came up many times. V gene TRBV20-1 combines with J gene TRBJ2-5, with 12 bases identical to TRBD2. With 0 bases clipped from V and 2 bases from J, the junction kept 4 bases outside the gene matches. There are 16 residues in the CDR3. Looked up from germline, CDR1 is DFQATT and CDR2 is SNEGSKA (reference sequence). The CDR3 DNA follows: TGCAGTGCTAGAGATCCCGGGACTAGCGGGCAAGAGACCCAGTACTTC. Protein sequence: CSARDPGTSGQETQYF.

This clonotype was detected many times. The chain employs TRBV20-1 and TRBJ1-6; TRBD1 might be the D (6 bases). Germline V gene data show CDR1 as DFQATT and CDR2 as SNEGSKA (reference sequence). The CDR3 runs to 14 residues. Trimming cost V 5 bases and J 5 bases, with 13 bases left between them. CDR3 loop: CSAWSQGNNSPLHF. The CDR3 DNA reads as TGCAGTGCTTGGTCCCAGGGGAATAATTCACCCCTCCACTTT.

At least ten counts were recorded for this clonotype. The chain carries TRBV15 and TRBJ1-4, with TRBD1 matching 8 bases. The CDR3 length is 15 residues. Germline V gene lookup returns CDR1 LNHNV and CDR2 YYDKDF (reference sequence). V lost 5 bases to trimming and J lost 0 bases; unmatched junction nucleotides: 2. The CDR3 spells CATSRDRTTNEKLFF. The CDR3 region has the DNA TGTGCCACCAGCCGGGACAGGACAACTAATGAAAAACTGTTTTTT.

This clonotype was seen ten or more times. CDR3 protein: CASSLPGGELFF. The CDR3 coding sequence is TGTGCCAGCAGCTTACCCGGCGGGGAGCTGTTTTTT. The chain links TRBV7-9 to TRBJ2-2; D call uncertain. V lost 2 bases, J lost 7 bases, and 5 bases lay in between. Germline lookup yields CDR1 SEHNR and CDR2 FQNEAQ (reference sequence). The CDR3 runs 12 residues.

This clonotype has a count of ten or more. In DNA form, the CDR3 reads TGTGCCAGCAGCCCGCCCAGGGCAGGCTCACGGGGGACCCAGTACTTC. This encodes CASSPPRAGSRGTQYF. J is TRBJ2-5 and V is TRBV7-9; D tentatively fits TRBD1 or TRBD2 (5 bases each). The V gene's germline CDR1 is SEHNR and CDR2 FQNEAQ (reference sequence). This CDR3 is 16 amino acids long. Trimming left V 5 bases short and J 7 bases short, with 23 bases between.